The source of this T cell receptor (beta chain) is a study of blood T cells in healthy people across ages. With a J-beta primer mix and a sample-barcoded 5' primer, a second PCR ran roughly 6 to 11 cycles. TCRdb recomputed calls from the 5' RACE reads with MiXCR, one row per CDR3 protein. The data hold around 820,000 distinct CDR3 sequences, with 20% to 25% observed a single time. There are 13 residues in the CDR3. V shed 8 bases and J shed 7 bases, with 17 bases lying between them. These data are also associated with another study on T cells of mothers and their children.

The sample was blood. V gene TRBV12-3 or TRBV12-4 combines with J gene TRBJ1-2; the D gene is possibly TRBD1 (6 bases). This receptor was identified in a boy aged 5-17 years in good health. Written as DNA, the CDR3 is TGTGCCAGCCTCGGCAGCAGGGGCGCTGGCTACACCTTC. Residues: CASLGSRGAGYTF.